These T cell receptor beta chains were read from a single sample in a study of graft-versus-host responses after intestinal transplantation. Profiled with immunoSEQ multiplex PCR; TCRdb holds only in-frame clones, not every one. The repertoire holds about 81,000 clones, with 80% to 95% as singletons. The antigens these receptors bind are not known. Sequenced material: unstimulated CD4+ T cells sorted from spleen or lymph node cells, taken before transplant. The receptors shown here come from a human donor who was the organ donor for an intestinal transplant. The CDR3 runs from the conserved cysteine through the conserved F or W. The D gene is left open where the match is weak. The size entry is marked missing in some rows and otherwise reads once, few, many or a size class.

J gene	D gene	clone size	V gene	CDR3 protein	CDR3 DNA
TRBJ1-2	TRBD1	NA	TRBV11-2	CASSLTGGLGYTF	TGTGCCAGCAGCTTAACAGGGGGCCTAGGCTACACCTTC
TRBJ2-7	TRBD2	NA	TRBV5-1	CASSLGVSGKEYEQYF	TGCGCCAGCAGCTTGGGGGTGAGCGGGAAAGAATACGAGCAGTACTTC
TRBJ2-1	TRBD2	NA	TRBV4-2	CASSQVLAGTLNEQFF	TGTGCCAGCAGCCAAGTTTTAGCGGGCACACTAAATGAGCAGTTCTTC
TRBJ1-6	TRBD1	NA	TRBV11-2	CASSLTGYNSPLHF	TGTGCCAGCAGCCTGACAGGGTATAATTCACCCCTCCACTTT
TRBJ2-5	NA	NA	TRBV6-1	CASSEARETQYF	TGTGCCAGCAGTGAAGCGCGTGAGACCCAGTACTTC
TRBJ2-2	TRBD2	NA	TRBV7-9	CASSSSGGTGELFF	TGTGCCAGCAGCTCTAGCGGGGGCACCGGGGAGCTGTTTTTT
TRBJ1-2	TRBD1	NA	TRBV29-1	CSVTGTAYYGYTF	TGCAGCGTGACCGGGACAGCTTACTATGGCTACACCTTC
TRBJ1-1	NA	once	TRBV11-3	CASSLGSTPRDFRAFF	TGTGCCAGCAGCTTAGGATCGACCCCCAGGGACTTCAGAGCTTTCTTT
TRBJ2-5	TRBD2	once	TRBV19	CASQTSGKSVTQYF	TGTGCCAGTCAGACTAGCGGGAAGTCGGTGACCCAGTACTTC
TRBJ1-2	NA	NA	TRBV21-1	CASSKGGTGGSGYTF	TGTGCCAGCAGCAAAGGGGGGACAGGGGGTAGTGGCTACACCTTC
TRBJ1-2	TRBD1	NA	TRBV30	CAWSVKTGGMVGYTF	TGTGCCTGGAGTGTAAAAACAGGGGGTATGGTAGGGTACACCTTC
TRBJ2-3	TRBD2	NA	TRBV7-3	CASSRLAGTDTQYF	TGTGCCAGCAGCCGACTAGCGGGCACAGATACGCAGTATTTT
TRBJ2-5	TRBD1	NA	TRBV10-1	CASSESTTGGLREQYF	TGCGCCAGCAGTGAGTCTACGACAGGGGGCCTTCGTGAGCAGTACTTC
TRBJ1-6	TRBD1	NA	TRBV9	CASSATGFGNSPLHF	TGTGCCAGCAGCGCGACAGGGTTCGGAAATTCACCCCTCCACTTT
TRBJ2-1	TRBD1	NA	TRBV4-2	CASSPSGQGYNEQFF	TGTGCCAGCAGCCCTTCGGGACAGGGTTACAATGAGCAGTTCTTC
TRBJ2-3	TRBD2	NA	TRBV10-3	CAISGGLAAPTHTQYF	TGTGCCATCAGCGGTGGACTAGCTGCCCCCACGCATACGCAGTATTTT
TRBJ2-7	TRBD1	NA	TRBV19	CATRDRVHEQCF	TGTGCCACGCGGGACAGGGTTCACGAGCAGTGCTTC
TRBJ1-4	NA	NA	TRBV9	CASSPGHETTNEKLFF	TGTGCCAGCAGCCCGGGACACGAAACAACTAATGAAAAACTGTTTTTT
TRBJ1-1	TRBD1	NA	TRBV5-1	CASSSGQGSGNTEAFF	TGCGCCAGCAGCTCAGGACAGGGGTCGGGAAACACTGAAGCTTTCTTT
TRBJ2-3	TRBD2	NA	TRBV18	CASSPGLAGGTDTQYF	TGTGCCAGCTCACCGGGACTAGCGGGAGGCACAGATACGCAGTATTTT
TRBJ2-3	NA	once	TRBV7-9	CASSLPNTDTQYF	TGTGCCAGCAGCCTACCTAACACAGATACGCAGTATTTT
TRBJ1-1	TRBD1	NA	TRBV11-3	CASSPRTGSTEAFF	TGTGCCAGCAGCCCCCGGACAGGGAGCACTGAAGCTTTCTTT
TRBJ2-3	TRBD1	NA	TRBV10-1	CASSRDRGTDTQYF	TGCGCCAGCAGTCGGGACAGGGGCACAGATACGCAGTATTTT
TRBJ2-7	TRBD2	NA	TRBV28	CASSSIPNERGGYEQYF	TGTGCCAGCAGTTCCATACCCAATGAGCGGGGAGGCTACGAGCAGTACTTC
TRBJ2-7	TRBD2	NA	TRBV28	CASSFQRTSSYEQYF	TGTGCCAGCAGTTTCCAAAGGACTAGCTCCTACGAGCAGTACTTC
TRBJ1-1	NA	NA	TRBV5-6	CASSVDSLNTEAFF	TGTGCCAGCAGCGTGGATAGTCTGAACACTGAAGCTTTCTTT
TRBJ1-2	TRBD1	NA	TRBV11-2	CASRQTGNYGYTF	TGTGCCAGCAGGCAGACAGGGAACTATGGCTACACCTTC
TRBJ1-1	NA	NA	TRBV7-9	CASSFTDSPGTEAFF	TGTGCCAGCAGCTTCACGGACAGCCCTGGCACTGAAGCTTTCTTT
TRBJ2-2	TRBD2	NA	TRBV15	CATSRDKRGGGVAGELFF	TGTGCCACCAGCAGAGATAAACGAGGCGGGGGGGTGGCCGGGGAGCTGTTTTTT
TRBJ2-5	TRBD2	NA	TRBV6-5	CASKTSGGETQYF	TGTGCCAGCAAGACTAGCGGGGGGGAGACCCAGTACTTC
TRBJ1-5	TRBD1	NA	TRBV2	CASSHRGDRGFSGNQPQHF	TGTGCCAGCAGTCATCGGGGCGACAGGGGATTTTCCGGCAATCAGCCCCAGCATTTT
TRBJ2-5	NA	NA	TRBV28	CASSLAGWLQETQYF	TGTGCCAGTTCCCTCGCGGGGTGGCTACAAGAGACCCAGTACTTC
TRBJ1-1	NA	NA	TRBV5-6	CASSNPDFLRNTEAFF	TGTGCCAGCAGCAACCCCGACTTTCTTCGGAACACTGAAGCTTTCTTT
TRBJ2-3	NA	few	TRBV11-3	CASSLGLDADTQYF	TGTGCCAGCAGCTTAGGGCTAGACGCAGATACGCAGTATTTT
TRBJ2-1	NA	NA	TRBV18	CASSPSRADNEQFF	TGTGCCAGCTCACCGTCCAGGGCGGACAATGAGCAGTTCTTC
TRBJ2-3	TRBD2	NA	TRBV7-3	CASSVTSGVTDTQYF	TGTGCCAGCAGCGTGACTAGCGGGGTCACAGATACGCAGTATTTT
TRBJ2-1	NA	NA	TRBV6-5	CASSERGGPFF	TGTGCCAGCAGTGAAAGGGGGGGACCGTTCTTC
TRBJ2-5	TRBD2	NA	TRBV18	CASSESLAGGGETQYF	TGTGCCAGCTCAGAGAGCCTAGCGGGAGGTGGTGAGACCCAGTACTTC
TRBJ1-2	NA	NA	TRBV15	CATSSTSRGDYGYTF	TGTGCCACCAGCTCGACGTCCAGGGGTGACTATGGCTACACCTTC
TRBJ2-2	NA	NA	TRBV7-8	CASSLAGGHTGELFF	TGTGCCAGCAGCTTAGCTGGGGGCCACACCGGGGAGCTGTTTTTT
TRBJ2-3	NA	NA	TRBV25-1	CASSEDFGGPRTDTQYF	TGTGCCAGCAGTGAAGATTTCGGGGGGCCTCGCACAGATACGCAGTATTTT
TRBJ2-5	TRBD2	NA	TRBV5-1	CASSSLAGWEETQYF	TGCGCCAGCAGCTCCTTAGCGGGGTGGGAAGAGACCCAGTACTTC
TRBJ1-2	TRBD1	once	TRBV6-1	CASSGGGTGGNGYTF	TGTGCCAGCAGTGGGGGAGGGACAGGGGGCAATGGCTACACCTTC
TRBJ2-7	NA	NA	TRBV28	CASSLNQGSYEQYF	TGTGCCAGCAGTTTGAATCAGGGATCCTACGAGCAGTACTTC
TRBJ2-7	TRBD2	NA	TRBV11-2	CASSPSGGPYEQYF	TGTGCCAGCAGCCCTAGCGGGGGGCCCTACGAGCAGTACTTC
TRBJ1-3	TRBD1	NA	TRBV18	CASSTTGGGRSGNTIYF	TGTGCCAGCTCCACAACGGGAGGGGGCCGTTCTGGAAACACCATATATTTT